This entry lists 12 T cell receptor beta chains sequenced from one sample in a study of cytomegalovirus exposure and HLA in healthy donors. Vbeta (60) and Jbeta (13) primers were used in the PCR. Produced via immunoSEQ multiplex PCR; TCRdb's table is partial and in-frame only. This table has 160,000 or so clones, roughly 80% appearing once. Source material: PBMCs. The receptors derive from a man aged 40-55 years in good health and CMV-seronegative.

This rearrangement joins TRBV19 to TRBJ1-4; D is undetermined. Trimming cost V 7 bases and J 8 bases, with 14 bases left between them. There are 13 residues in the CDR3. CDR1 is LNHDA, CDR2 SQIVND, per germline (reference sequence). Written as DNA, the CDR3 is TGTGCCAGTAACGGGCGGAGGCGGGAAAAACTGTTTTTT. Protein product: CASNGRRREKLFF.

This clone was seen a few times. The rearrangement uses TRBV14 and TRBJ2-5; D not certain. The J call could be wrong; TRBJ2-7 is a better fit for the DNA end. Germline V lookup: CDR1 SGHDN, CDR2 FVKESK. The CDR3 loop spans 14 amino acids. The CDR3, as DNA: TGTGCCAGCAGCCGAGACTTACGGAGCTACGAGCAGTACTTC. Protein sequence: CASSRDLRSYEQYF.

The rearrangement joins TRBV27 to TRBJ2-7; D remains unclear. V gave up 6 bases and J gave up 3 bases, with 12 bases separating them. Germline CDR1 reads MNHEY; CDR2 reads SMNVEV (reference sequence). CDR3 length: 13 amino acids. The chain's CDR3 is CASSTGAYYEQYF. The CDR3 DNA sequence: TGTGCCAGCAGCACCGGTGCCTACTACGAGCAGTACTTC.

V usage is TRBV27 and J usage is TRBJ1-4; 10 positions match TRBD1. Germline V gene sequence: CDR1 MNHEY, CDR2 SMNVEV (reference sequence). The CDR3 is made up of 18 amino acids. Losses at the gene ends were 3 bases for V and 6 bases for J; bases not matched to a gene: 13. The CDR3 DNA sequence: TGTGCCAGCAGTTTCAATTCAAGGCCCGGGACAGGGGATGAAAAACTGTTTTTT. Translated, it gives CASSFNSRPGTGDEKLFF.

This clone has a handful of counts. V usage is TRBV5-6 and J usage is TRBJ2-1, with no clear D. The germline V gene encodes CDR1 SGHDT and CDR2 YYEEEE. Trimming removed 4 bases at V and 0 bases at J, with 14 bases between. This CDR3 has 16 residues. CDR3 sequence: CASSVAGFSSYNEQFF. CDR3 sequence (DNA): TGTGCCAGCAGCGTTGCTGGTTTCAGCTCCTACAATGAGCAGTTCTTC.

This chain connects TRBV30 to TRBJ1-2; 7 nucleotides agree with TRBD1. V dropped 2 bases and J dropped 2; count of bases not matched to a gene: 14. This CDR3 comprises 17 residues. Germline-derived CDR1 and CDR2 are GTSNPN and SVGIG (reference sequence). DNA for the CDR3: TGTGCCTGGAGTCCCGGGACAGTTTTTATGAGAAACTATGGCTACACCTTC. Amino acid sequence: CAWSPGTVFMRNYGYTF.

This clone was observed once. The rearrangement joins TRBV6-1 to TRBJ1-2; weak D call: TRBD1 (5 bases). Germline assignment: CDR1 MNHNS and CDR2 SASEGT. CDR3 length equals 13 residues. The germline V and J ends were trimmed by 2 bases and 8 bases, with 12 bases remaining between them. CDR3 nucleotide sequence: TGTGCCAGCAGTGAAACAGGCCTCGCGGGCTACACCTTC. Residues: CASSETGLAGYTF.

This chain links TRBV4-3 with TRBJ2-5; 7 nucleotides line up with TRBD1. The J call may be incorrect, as the DNA end agrees better with TRBJ2-7. The length of the CDR3 is 15 residues. Germline V gene data show CDR1 as LGHNA and CDR2 as YSLEER. DNA for the CDR3: TGCGCCAGCAGCCAGGGAACCAGGGGGAACTACGAGCAGTACTTC. Protein product: CASSQGTRGNYEQYF.

The rearrangement links TRBV6-5 to TRBJ1-2; 7 bases line up with TRBD1. Germline loops: CDR1 MNHEY, CDR2 SVGAGI. J gave up 3 bases and V 6 bases, and 4 bases lay outside the gene matches. This CDR3 comprises 13 residues. The CDR3 here is CASSDRDHYGYTF. As DNA, the CDR3 is TGTGCCAGCAGCGACAGGGATCACTATGGCTACACCTTC.

The rearrangement joins TRBV27 to TRBJ2-1; 16 nucleotides align to TRBD2. With V trimmed by 6 bases and J by 6 bases, 8 bases remained unmatched. Germline V lookup: CDR1 MNHEY, CDR2 SMNVEV (reference sequence). The CDR3 contains 17 residues. In nucleotides, the CDR3 is TGTGCCAGCAGCGCGGGACTAGCGGGGGGGCTCCGCAATGAGCAGTTCTTC. Its protein product is CASSAGLAGGLRNEQFF.

This chain uses TRBV6-1 with TRBJ1-5, with D possibly TRBD1 on 6 matching bases. The CDR3 runs 14 residues. Trimming stripped 7 bases from V and 5 bases from J, with 15 bases between. Germline V CDR1 and CDR2: MNHNS, SASEGT. The CDR3, as DNA: TGTGCCAGCACCGAGGGGGGGGAGGATCAGCCCCAGCATTTT. This encodes CASTEGGEDQPQHF.

Concerning this clone: Likely a read error: the CDR3 ends without its conserved phenylalanine or tryptophan. The V call is TRBV25-1, the J call TRBJ1-6; D is uncertain. The CDR3 is made up of 14 amino acids. Deletions cut 5 bases from V and 3 bases from J, with 8 bases between. Germline V gene sequence: CDR1 MGHDK, CDR2 SYGVNS. The CDR3, as DNA: TGTGCCAGCAGTCAGACGAGCTATAATTCACCCCTCCACTAT. Translation: CASSQTSYNSPLHY.